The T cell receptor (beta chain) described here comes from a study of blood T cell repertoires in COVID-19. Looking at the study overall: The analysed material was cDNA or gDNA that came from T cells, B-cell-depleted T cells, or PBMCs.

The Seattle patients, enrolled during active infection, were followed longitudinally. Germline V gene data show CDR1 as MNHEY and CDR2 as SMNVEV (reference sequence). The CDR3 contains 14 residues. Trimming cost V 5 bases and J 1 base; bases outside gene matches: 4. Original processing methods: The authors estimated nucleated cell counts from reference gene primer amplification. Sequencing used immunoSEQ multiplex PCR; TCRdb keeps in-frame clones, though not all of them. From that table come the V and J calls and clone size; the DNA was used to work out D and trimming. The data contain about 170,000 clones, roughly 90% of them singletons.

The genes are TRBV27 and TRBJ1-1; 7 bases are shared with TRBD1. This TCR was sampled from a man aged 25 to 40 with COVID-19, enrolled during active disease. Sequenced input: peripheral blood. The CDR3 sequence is CASSPWTGNTEAFF. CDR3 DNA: TGTGCCAGCAGTCCTTGGACAGGGAACACTGAAGCTTTCTTT.